This is a list of T cell receptor beta chains from one sample in a study of blood T cell repertoires in COVID-19. Data came from immunoSEQ multiplex PCR; TCRdb stores just in-frame clones and leaves some out. This table holds approximately 76,000 clones, around nine tenths found once. Sequencing used peripheral blood. The receptors were gathered from a human donor in a cohort sampled during active COVID-19. Both conserved end residues are part of each CDR3. Fields, in order: D gene, J gene, V gene, CDR3 protein, CDR3 DNA. D genes are given only for firm matches.

TRBD1,TRBJ2-1,TRBV5-1,CASSLQGSSYNEQFF,TGCGCCAGCAGCTTACAGGGGAGCTCCTACAATGAGCAGTTCTTC
NA,TRBJ1-1,TRBV11-2,CASSLGWGDTEAFF,TGTGCCAGCAGCTTAGGGTGGGGGGACACTGAAGCTTTCTTT
NA,TRBJ2-7,TRBV7-9,CASSENGGSGQYF,TGTGCCAGCAGCGAGAATGGGGGGAGTGGGCAGTACTTC
NA,TRBJ1-1,TRBV6-1,CASSENFLRSNTEAFF,TGTGCCAGCAGTGAAAATTTTTTGAGGTCGAACACTGAAGCTTTCTTT
NA,TRBJ2-6,TRBV5-5,CASIIGNSGANVLTF,TGTGCCAGCATCATCGGGAACTCTGGGGCCAACGTCCTGACTTTC
NA,TRBJ1-1,TRBV4-3,CASSPLGVGGTEAFF,TGCGCCAGCAGCCCCTTGGGGGTGGGGGGCACTGAAGCTTTCTTT
NA,TRBJ1-4,TRBV2,CASSGSGYRSNEKLFF,TGTGCCAGCAGTGGGTCGGGGTATCGGTCAAATGAAAAACTGTTTTTT
TRBD2,TRBJ2-7,TRBV27,CASVGGGLARHAEQYF,TGTGCCAGCGTGGGTGGGGGACTAGCCCGTCACGCCGAGCAGTACTTC
TRBD1,TRBJ2-7,TRBV7-8,CASGLRKGAVYEQYF,TGTGCCAGCGGACTTAGGAAGGGGGCAGTTTACGAGCAGTACTTC
NA,TRBJ2-2,TRBV14,CASSLGGSGELFF,TGTGCCAGCAGCCTGGGGGGTTCCGGGGAGCTGTTTTTT
NA,TRBJ2-7,TRBV27,CASSLSPGVDEQYF,TGTGCCAGCAGTTTGAGTCCGGGGGTCGACGAGCAGTACTTC
NA,TRBJ2-7,TRBV6-5,CASIGTSYEQYF,TGTGCCAGCATCGGGACAAGTTACGAGCAGTACTTC
TRBD1,TRBJ2-6,TRBV9,CASSVSGVDRARSGANVLTF,TGTGCCAGCAGCGTATCTGGGGTAGACAGGGCCCGCTCTGGGGCCAACGTCCTGACTTTC
NA,TRBJ1-3,TRBV3-1/TRBV3-2,CASSNGNTIYF,TGTGCCAGCAGTAATGGAAACACCATATATTTT
NA,TRBJ2-7,TRBV6-1,CASSESRINEQYF,TGTGCCAGCAGTGAATCCAGGATCAACGAGCAGTACTTC
NA,TRBJ1-3,TRBV2,CASSEGGGVGNTIYF,TGTGCCAGCAGTGAAGGAGGAGGGGTGGGAAACACCATATATTTT
NA,TRBJ2-7,TRBV3-1/TRBV3-2,CASSQAGSSYEQYF,TGTGCCAGCAGCCAAGCAGGTAGCTCCTACGAGCAGTACTTC
TRBD1,TRBJ1-5,TRBV5-1,CASTDRGLGNQPQHF,TGCGCCAGCACCGACAGGGGATTAGGGAATCAGCCCCAGCATTTT
TRBD1,TRBJ1-3,TRBV2,CASTAPGQGARNTIYF,TGTGCCAGCACCGCTCCGGGACAGGGGGCAAGAAACACCATATATTTT
NA,TRBJ1-2,TRBV12-3/TRBV12-4,CASSLRGGYTF,TGTGCCAGCAGCCTTAGAGGCGGCTACACCTTC
NA,TRBJ1-1,TRBV12-3/TRBV12-4,CASRQGRGTEAFF,TGTGCCAGCAGGCAGGGGAGAGGAACTGAAGCTTTCTTT
TRBD2,TRBJ2-7,TRBV7-6,CASSGGGLPYF,TGTGCCAGCAGCGGGGGGGGACTACCGTACTTC
NA,TRBJ1-2,TRBV28,CASTADRSNYGYTF,TGTGCCAGCACGGCGGACAGATCTAACTATGGCTACACCTTC
TRBD2,TRBJ2-3,TRBV13,CASSNSGGGTDTQYF,TGTGCCAGCAGCAATAGCGGGGGGGGCACAGATACGCAGTATTTT
NA,TRBJ1-2,TRBV30,CAWSGQGDYGYTF,TGTGCCTGGTCAGGGCAGGGTGACTATGGCTACACCTTC
NA,TRBJ1-1,TRBV6-5,CASSYSTQGLEAFF,TGTGCCAGCAGTTACTCGACTCAGGGGCTTGAAGCTTTCTTT
NA,TRBJ2-7,TRBV9,CASSLRREYEQYF,TGTGCCAGCAGCCTCCGCCGGGAGTACGAGCAGTACTTC
NA,TRBJ1-1,TRBV12-5,CASGLDPQGLNTEAFF,TGTGCTAGTGGTTTGGACCCCCAGGGGTTGAACACTGAAGCTTTCTTT
TRBD1,TRBJ1-5,TRBV24-1,CATSNRGQPQHF,TGTGCCACCAGCAACAGGGGTCAGCCCCAGCATTTT
TRBD1,TRBJ1-6,TRBV29-1,CSVRAGGNSPLHF,TGCAGCGTTAGGGCAGGGGGCAATTCACCCCTCCACTTT
NA,TRBJ1-2,TRBV7-3,CASSLTRDSYGYTF,TGTGCCAGCAGCTTAACCCGCGACAGCTATGGCTACACCTTC